A selection of T cell receptor beta chains follows, all from one sample in a study of blood T cells in healthy people across ages. Using its own MiXCR run on the 5' RACE reads, TCRdb lists one record per CDR3 protein. The table records about 670,000 distinct CDR3 sequences, around 50% of them present only once. The sample was blood. These receptors were collected from a woman older than 75 in good health. Both conserved end residues are trimmed from each CDR3. The D gene is left open where the match is weak.

d_gene,v_gene,j_gene,CDR3aa
-,TRBV30,TRBJ2-5,AWSRGDLQETQY
TRBD2,TRBV5-1,TRBJ2-1,ASSLLTSGYNEQF
TRBD1,TRBV20-1,TRBJ2-3,SARDRDRVPNTQY
-,TRBV12-3/TRBV12-4,TRBJ1-2,ASTLSGRLDYGYT
-,TRBV5-1,TRBJ2-5,ASSAAGFRETQY
TRBD2,TRBV5-5,TRBJ2-7,ASSLGPGGPYEQY
TRBD1,TRBV5-1,TRBJ1-2,ASSVGQPNYGYT
-,TRBV7-2,TRBJ2-5,ASSLGAREQY
-,TRBV11-2,TRBJ2-5,ASSLFAGLYNERY
-,TRBV6-1,TRBJ2-3,ASSEAAGAVYTQY
-,TRBV10-3,TRBJ2-3,AIRTADTQY